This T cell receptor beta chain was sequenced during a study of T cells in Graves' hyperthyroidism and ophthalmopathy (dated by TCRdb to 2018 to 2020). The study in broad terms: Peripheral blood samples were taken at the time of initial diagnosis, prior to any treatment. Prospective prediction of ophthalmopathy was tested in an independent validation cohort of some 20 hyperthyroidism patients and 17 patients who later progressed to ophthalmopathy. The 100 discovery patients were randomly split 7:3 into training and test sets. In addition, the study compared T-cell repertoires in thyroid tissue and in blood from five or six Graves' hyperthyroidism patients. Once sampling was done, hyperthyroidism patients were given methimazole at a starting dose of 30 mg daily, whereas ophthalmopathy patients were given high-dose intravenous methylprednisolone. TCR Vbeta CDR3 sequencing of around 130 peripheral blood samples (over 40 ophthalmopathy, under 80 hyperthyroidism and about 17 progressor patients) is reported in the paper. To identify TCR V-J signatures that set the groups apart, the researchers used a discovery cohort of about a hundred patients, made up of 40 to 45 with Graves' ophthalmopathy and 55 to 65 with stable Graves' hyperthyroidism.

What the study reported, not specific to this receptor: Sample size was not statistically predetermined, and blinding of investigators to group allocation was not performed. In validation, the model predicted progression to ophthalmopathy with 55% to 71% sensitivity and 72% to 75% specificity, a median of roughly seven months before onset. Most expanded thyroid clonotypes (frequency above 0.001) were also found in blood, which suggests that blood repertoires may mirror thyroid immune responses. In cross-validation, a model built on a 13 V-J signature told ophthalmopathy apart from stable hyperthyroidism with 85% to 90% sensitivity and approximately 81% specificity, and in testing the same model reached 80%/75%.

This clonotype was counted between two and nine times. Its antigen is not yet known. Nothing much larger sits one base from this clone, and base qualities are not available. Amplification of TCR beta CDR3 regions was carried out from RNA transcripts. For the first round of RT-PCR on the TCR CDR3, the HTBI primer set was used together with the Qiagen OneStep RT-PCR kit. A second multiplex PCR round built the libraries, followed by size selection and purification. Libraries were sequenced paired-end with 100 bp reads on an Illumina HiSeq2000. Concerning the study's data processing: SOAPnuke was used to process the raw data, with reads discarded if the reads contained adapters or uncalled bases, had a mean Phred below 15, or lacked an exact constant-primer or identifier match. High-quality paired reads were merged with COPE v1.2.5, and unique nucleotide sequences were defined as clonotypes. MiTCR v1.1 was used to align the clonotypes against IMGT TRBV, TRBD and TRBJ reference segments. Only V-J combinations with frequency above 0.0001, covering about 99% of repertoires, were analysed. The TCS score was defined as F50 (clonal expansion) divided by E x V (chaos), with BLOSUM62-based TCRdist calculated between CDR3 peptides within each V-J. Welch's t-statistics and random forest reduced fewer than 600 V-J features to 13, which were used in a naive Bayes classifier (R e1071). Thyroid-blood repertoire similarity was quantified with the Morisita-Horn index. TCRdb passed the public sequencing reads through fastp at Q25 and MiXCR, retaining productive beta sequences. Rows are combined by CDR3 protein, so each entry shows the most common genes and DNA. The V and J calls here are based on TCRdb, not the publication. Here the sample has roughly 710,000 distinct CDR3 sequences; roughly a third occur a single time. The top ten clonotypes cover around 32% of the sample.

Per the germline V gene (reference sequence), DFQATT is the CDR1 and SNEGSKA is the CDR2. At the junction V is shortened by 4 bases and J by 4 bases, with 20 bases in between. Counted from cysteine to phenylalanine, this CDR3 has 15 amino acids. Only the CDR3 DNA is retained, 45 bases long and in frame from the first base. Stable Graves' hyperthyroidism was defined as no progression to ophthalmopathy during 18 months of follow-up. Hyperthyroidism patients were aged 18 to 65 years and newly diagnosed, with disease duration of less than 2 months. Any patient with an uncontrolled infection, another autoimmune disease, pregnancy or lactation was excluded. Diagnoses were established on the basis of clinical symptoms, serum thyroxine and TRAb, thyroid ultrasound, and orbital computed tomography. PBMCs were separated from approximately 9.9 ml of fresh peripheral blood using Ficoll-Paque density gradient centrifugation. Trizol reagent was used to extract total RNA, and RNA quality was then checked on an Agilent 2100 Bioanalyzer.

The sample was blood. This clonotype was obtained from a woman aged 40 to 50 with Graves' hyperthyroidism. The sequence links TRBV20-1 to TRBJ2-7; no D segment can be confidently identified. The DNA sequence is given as TGCAGTGCTACCATGATCCTCAGGAACCTTTACGAGCAGTACTTC. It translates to CSATMILRNLYEQYF.